The clone carrying this T cell receptor beta chain came up a few times. The data belong to a study of cytomegalovirus exposure and HLA in healthy donors. Vbeta (60) and Jbeta (13) primers were used in the PCR. Libraries were prepared by immunoSEQ multiplex PCR; TCRdb keeps only in-frame clonotypes and omits some of them. This sample has approximately 140,000 clones, with over 75% found just once. Sample: PBMCs. The clonotype originates from a woman aged 50 to 60 in good health and CMV-seropositive.

Written as DNA, the CDR3 is TGTGCCAGCAGAAGGGACAGGTCGCATGGCTACACCTTC. It translates to CASRRDRSHGYTF. The V and J genes are TRBV6-1 and TRBJ1-2, with TRBD1 identical over 8 bases. This CDR3 is 13 amino acids long. Per the germline V gene, CDR1 is MNHNS and CDR2 is SASEGT. The junction had 6 bases not matched to a gene; V was cut back by 6 bases and J by 6 bases.